Following are 2 T cell receptor beta chains from one sample sequenced in a study of patients and donors after allogeneic stem cell transplantation. Each CDR3 protein is one row after TCRdb ran MiXCR on the RT-PCR reads. The sample contains about 72,000 distinct CDR3 sequences, about 30% of which appear only once. Sequencing input: blood, either unsorted or a sorted T cell fraction (not recorded which). Receptors were obtained from a human donor who was either an allogeneic HSCT recipient or a stem cell or donor lymphocyte infusion donor (not recorded which). It is not recorded whose cells these are; they may come from a transplant donor.

This clonotype was seen more than once but under ten times. The V call is TRBV12-3 or TRBV12-4, the J call TRBJ1-6; 7 bases fit TRBD1. Trimming cost V 4 bases and J 10 bases; bases outside gene matches: 7. CDR3 length: 14 amino acids. The CDR3 region has the DNA TGTGCCAGCAGTTATAACAGGGGTAGGTCACCCCTCCACTTT. Protein: CASSYNRGRSPLHF.

This clonotype was counted between two and nine times. CDR3 loop: CASSLIWGLAGELFF. The CDR3 region has the DNA TGTGCCAGCAGCTTGATCTGGGGGCTGGCCGGGGAGCTGTTTTTT. The genes are TRBV5-5 and TRBJ2-2; TRBD1 might be the D (6 bases). The germline V gene encodes CDR1 SGHKS and CDR2 YYEKEE (reference sequence). The CDR3 sequence is 15 residues long. V was pared by 1 base and J by 6 bases, with 13 bases between. Filled out from reference TRBV5-5 and TRBJ2-2, the complete variable domain reads DAGVTQSPTHLIKTRGQQVTLRCSPISGHKSVSWYQQVLGQGPQFIFQYYEKEERGRGNFPDRFSARQFPNYSSELNVNALLLGDSALYLCASSLIWGLAGELFFGEGSRLTVL.